The clone carrying this T cell receptor (beta chain) was recorded only once. Its matching antigen is unknown. The CDR3 contains 16 residues. Germline values: CDR1 SGDLS, CDR2 YYNGEE. Losses at the gene ends were 4 bases for V and 5 bases for J; bases not matched to a gene: 13. The source of the sample is a study of OX40 agonist ivuxolimab in advanced cancers. Study as a whole: The study gave patients intravenous ivuxolimab at 0.01 to 10 mg/kg every 2 weeks. Patients with hepatocellular carcinoma, melanoma, renal cell or head and neck cancer made up the dose-escalation patients.

Study-level findings and limits: Expanded clones were, on average, more numerous among CD8+ T cells than CD4+. Also showing low normalized T-cell clonal expansion were some of the nonresponders.

TCRdb's copy holds only in-frame clones and misses some; the assay was immunoSEQ multiplex PCR. This sample has approximately 63,000 clones; 75% to 90% occur once, and the top ten carry roughly 1.1%. The TCR sequence derives from an adult with an advanced solid tumor such as melanoma, head and neck, liver or kidney cancer. This sample comprised CD4+ or CD8+ T cells sorted from blood, obtained in a trial of the OX40 agonist ivuxolimab. The chain employs TRBV9 and TRBJ2-5; 8 bases align to TRBD1. The CDR3 spells CASSTGQGDTGETQYF. Written as DNA, the CDR3 is TGTGCCAGCAGCACAGGACAGGGTGATACGGGTGAGACCCAGTACTTC.